The next 28 T cell receptor beta chains were all read from a single sample in a study of cytomegalovirus exposure and HLA in healthy donors. Here immunoSEQ multiplex PCR was the method, and the copy in TCRdb shows in-frame clones only, minus some. The profile covers approximately 62,000 clones, with 90% to 95% appearing a single time and around 1.2% taken by the ten largest. Material: PBMCs. The receptors shown here come from a woman aged 18-29 years in good health and CMV-seronegative.

V usage is TRBV6-5 and J usage is TRBJ2-2; D gene ambiguous. The CDR3 extends over 12 amino acids. Germline lookup yields CDR1 MNHEY and CDR2 SVGAGI. With 4 bases removed from V and 7 bases from J, the gap between germline ends came to 7 bases. The CDR3 reads CASSSAGGELFF. CDR3 in DNA: TGTGCCAGCAGTTCCGCCGGCGGGGAGCTGTTTTTT.

J is TRBJ2-7 and V is TRBV11-2; D is ambiguous. V dropped 5 bases and J dropped 4 bases, with 9 bases sitting between them. The CDR3 loop spans 12 amino acids. Germline V gene lookup returns CDR1 SGHAT and CDR2 FQNNGV. The CDR3 here is CASSHLMYEQYF. CDR3 nucleotides: TGTGCCAGCAGCCACTTAATGTACGAGCAGTACTTC.

This chain links TRBV6-6 with TRBJ1-1, with unresolved D. Germline loops: CDR1 MNHNY, CDR2 SVGAGI (reference sequence). CDR3 length equals 14 residues. The V gene lost 2 bases and the J gene lost 0 bases, with 7 bases spanning the gap. The CDR3 protein is CASSYRELNTEAFF. The CDR3 DNA sequence: TGTGCCAGCAGTTACCGGGAGCTGAACACTGAAGCTTTCTTT.

This clone has ten or more counts. V gene TRBV7-2 combines with J gene TRBJ2-7; D might be TRBD1 (5 bases). Germline CDR1 reads SGHTA; CDR2 reads FQGNSA. The CDR3 consists of 15 residues. Trimming shortened V by 5 bases and J by 6 bases, and 20 bases separated the two germline ends. In DNA, the CDR3 is TGTGCCAGCAGCCCCTGGAGCAGGGCACGTGGCGAGCAGTACTTC. Translating it yields CASSPWSRARGEQYF.

This chain links TRBV5-4 with TRBJ1-1, with a possible D match to TRBD1 (6 bases). Germline assignment: CDR1 SGHNT and CDR2 YYREEE (reference sequence). This CDR3 comprises 13 residues. V was pared by 0 bases and J by 3 bases, with 6 bases between. The CDR3 DNA reads as TGTGCCAGCAGCTTGGCAGGGGACACTGAAGCTTTCTTT. It encodes CASSLAGDTEAFF. The whole variable domain, filled in from reference TRBV5-4 and TRBJ1-1, reads ETGVTQSPTHLIKTRGQQVTLRCSSQSGHNTVSWYQQALGQGPQFIFQYYREEENGRGNFPPRFSGLQFPNYSSELNVNALELDDSALYLCASSLAGDTEAFFGQGTRLTVV.

This clone was seen only once. V is TRBV4-3 and J is TRBJ2-3, with 16 nucleotides matching TRBD2. V lost 3 bases, J lost 3 bases, and 6 bases stayed unmatched. The CDR3 loop spans 18 amino acids. Germline V gene sequence: CDR1 LGHNA, CDR2 YSLEER. The CDR3 bases are TGCGCCAGCAGCCACGACGGGACTAGCGGGAGGGAGACAGATACGCAGTATTTT. It is translated as CASSHDGTSGRETDTQYF.

This clone was found once. The chain links TRBV5-4 to TRBJ1-2; 7 bases align to TRBD1. Unmatched junction bases numbered 2, after V lost 0 bases and J lost 6 bases. Germline V CDR1 and CDR2: SGHNT, YYREEE (reference sequence). The length of the CDR3 is 13 residues. The CDR3 bases are TGTGCCAGCAGCTTGGGAGGGGGCGATGGCTACACCTTC. Amino acid sequence: CASSLGGGDGYTF.

The CDR3 DNA follows: TGCAGCGTTGACGGGGACAGGGGGAACCACGAGCAGTACTTC. It is translated as CSVDGDRGNHEQYF. J is TRBJ2-7 and V is TRBV29-1, with 11 positions matching TRBD1. Germline assignment: CDR1 SQVTM and CDR2 ANQGSEA. This CDR3 has 14 residues. Unmatched junction bases numbered 6, after V lost 3 bases and J lost 5 bases.

The chain joins TRBV28 to TRBJ2-7; 12 nucleotides match TRBD1. Germline CDR1 is MDHEN and CDR2 is SYDVKM. This CDR3 region has 13 residues. V gave up 8 bases and J gave up 3 bases; unmatched junction bases: 2. The DNA for the CDR3 is TGTGCCAGCGGGACAGGGGGCTTCTACGAGCAGTACTTC. As protein: CASGTGGFYEQYF. Complete variable domain (other parts from reference TRBV28 and TRBJ2-7): DVKVTQSSRYLVKRTGEKVFLECVQDMDHENMFWYRQDPGLGLRLIYFSYDVKMKEKGDIPEGYSVSREKKERFSLILESASTNQTSMYLCASGTGGFYEQYFGPGTRLTVT.

The chain carries TRBV4-1 and TRBJ1-1; D is unclear. The CDR3 totals 15 residues. Germline loops: CDR1 MGHRA, CDR2 YSYEKL. The V and J ends lost 0 bases and 1 base respectively, with 9 bases between them. In DNA form, the CDR3 reads TGCGCCAGCAGCCAAGAACGAATCAGGAACACTGAAGCTTTCTTT. Protein product: CASSQERIRNTEAFF.

The chain uses TRBV30 and TRBJ2-7; 12 bases line up with TRBD2. CDR1 and CDR2 from the germline V gene are GTSNPN and SVGIG (reference sequence). The CDR3 extends over 16 amino acids. V was pared by 3 bases and J by 3 bases, with 9 bases of the junction left unmatched. The DNA of the CDR3 is TGTGCCTGGAGCTCCAGGACTAGCGGGAACCGCTACGAGCAGTACTTC. It encodes CAWSSRTSGNRYEQYF.

This clone was found once. This chain uses TRBV5-1 with TRBJ2-5; 9 bases match TRBD1. The CDR3 length is 15 residues. The V gene's germline CDR1 is SGHRS and CDR2 YFSETQ. V shed 0 bases and J 5 bases; nucleotides not matched to a gene: 5. The CDR3 protein is CASSLDRGRRETQYF. Written as DNA, the CDR3 is TGCGCCAGCAGCTTGGACAGGGGGCGCAGGGAGACCCAGTACTTC.

This clone was recorded only once. The chain combines TRBV5-6 with TRBJ1-3; D uncertain. Trimming stripped 7 bases from V and 0 bases from J, with 14 bases between. The CDR3 is made up of 15 amino acids. CDR1 is SGHDT, CDR2 YYEEEE, per germline. CDR3 sequence: CASGFGQSSGNTIYF. DNA of the CDR3: TGTGCCAGCGGTTTTGGGCAGAGCTCTGGAAACACCATATATTTT.

This sequence joins TRBV4-3 and TRBJ2-7; 9 bases are shared with TRBD1. The V gene end was trimmed by 2 bases and the J gene end by 3 bases; junction bases not matched to a gene: 11. The length of the CDR3 is 17 residues. The germline V gene encodes CDR1 LGHNA and CDR2 YSLEER. For the CDR3, the DNA is TGCGCCAGCAGCCAAACCCACGGGACAGGGATTGTCTACGAGCAGTACTTC. It yields the protein CASSQTHGTGIVYEQYF.

The chain recombines TRBV2 with TRBJ2-1, with D possibly TRBD2 on 6 matching bases. The germline V gene has CDR1 SNHLY and CDR2 FYNNEI. The CDR3 is 13 residues long. Deletions cut 6 bases from V and 3 bases from J, with 9 bases between. The CDR3 sequence is CASSEGLYNEQFF. The CDR3 bases are TGTGCCAGCAGCGAGGGACTCTACAATGAGCAGTTCTTC.

Of note for this clone: The same CDR3 arises from other DNA sequences in this sample as well. The V call is TRBV6-5, the J call TRBJ2-2; D gene unclear. The length of the CDR3 is 13 residues. Per germline, CDR1 MNHEY and CDR2 SVGAGI. The V gene lost 0 bases and the J gene lost 4 bases, with 3 bases spanning the gap. This CDR3 reads CASSYSSTGELFF. The CDR3 nucleotides are TGTGCCAGCAGTTACTCGAGCACCGGGGAGCTGTTTTTT.

This rearrangement joins TRBV19 to TRBJ1-5; D possibly corresponds to TRBD1 (6 bases). The CDR3 length is 19 residues. The V and J ends lost 3 bases and 3 bases respectively, with 24 bases between them. The germline gives CDR1 LNHDA, CDR2 SQIVND (reference sequence). This chain's CDR3 is CASSMGGIVTGLLNQPQHF. DNA for the CDR3: TGTGCCAGTAGTATGGGTGGGATCGTGACAGGCCTACTCAATCAGCCCCAGCATTTT.

The rearrangement uses TRBV10-3 and TRBJ2-1, with D maybe TRBD2 (5 bases). The V gene lost 0 bases and the J gene lost 5 bases, with 8 bases spanning the gap. This CDR3 has 14 residues. Germline CDR1 ENHRY, CDR2 SYGVKD. The CDR3 region is CAISESLADNEQFF. CDR3 nucleotide sequence: TGTGCCATCAGTGAGTCCCTAGCCGACAATGAGCAGTTCTTC.

This clone was seen only once. The V call is TRBV5-1, the J call TRBJ1-1; 9 nucleotides line up with TRBD1. The CDR3 runs 14 residues. Germline V gene sequence: CDR1 SGHRS, CDR2 YFSETQ. V dropped 0 bases and J dropped 4; count of bases not matched to a gene: 1. The CDR3 reads CASSLGQGGTEAFF. The CDR3, as DNA: TGCGCCAGCAGCTTGGGACAGGGGGGCACTGAAGCTTTCTTT. The entire variable domain, with the rest obtained from reference TRBV5-1 and TRBJ1-1, is as follows: KAGVTQTPRYLIKTRGQQVTLSCSPISGHRSVSWYQQTPGQGLQFLFEYFSETQRNKGNFPGRFSGRQFSNSRSEMNVSTLELGDSALYLCASSLGQGGTEAFFGQGTRLTVV.

Concerning this clone: At one end, the junction sequence differs from germline, possibly due to a read error. This chain links TRBV7-7 with TRBJ2-5; the D gene is possibly TRBD2 (6 bases). Per the germline V gene, CDR1 is SSHAT and CDR2 is FNYEAQ (reference sequence). The CDR3 loop spans 14 amino acids. The DNA of the CDR3 is TGTGCTAGCAGCTTAGGAGGGATACAAGAGACCCAGTACTTC. It specifies CASSLGGIQETQYF. The variable domain in full, completed from reference TRBV7-7 and TRBJ2-5, reads GAGVSQSPRYKVTKRGQDVTLRCDPISSHATLYWYQQALGQGPEFLTYFNYEAQPDKSGLPSDRFSAERPEGSISTLTIQRTEQRDSAMYRCASSLGGIQETQYFGPGTRLLVL.

The rearrangement links TRBV19 to TRBJ1-2; D gene ambiguous. The CDR3 totals 14 residues. V lost 6 bases and J lost 5, with 16 bases in between. From germline, CDR1 is LNHDA and CDR2 SQIVND (reference sequence). The CDR3: CASRPGENYYGYTF. CDR3 bases: TGTGCCAGTAGACCCGGGGAGAACTATTATGGCTACACCTTC.

The chain carries TRBV6-1 and TRBJ2-5; the D gene is possibly TRBD1 (6 bases). With 7 bases removed from V and 2 bases from J, the gap between germline ends came to 11 bases. Germline CDR1 and CDR2: MNHNS and SASEGT. The CDR3 is made up of 13 amino acids. In DNA form, the CDR3 reads TGTGCCAGCAATCGGGACACTCAAGAGACCCAGTACTTC. Translation: CASNRDTQETQYF.

This clone was seen only once. The chain links TRBV7-9 to TRBJ1-2; weak D call: TRBD1 (5 bases). CDR1 SEHNR and CDR2 FQNEAQ come from the germline V gene (reference sequence). Trimming took off 2 bases at V and 8 bases at J, with 15 bases between the two ends. The CDR3 has 14 amino acids. The CDR3, as DNA: TGTGCCAGCAGCTTACCTCAGGTCGGGGGAGGCTACACCTTC. Amino acids: CASSLPQVGGGYTF.

The CDR3 region is CASSLALGLAGGPYEQYF. The CDR3 DNA is TGTGCCAGCAGCTTAGCCCTAGGACTAGCGGGAGGGCCGTACGAGCAGTACTTC. This sequence joins TRBV7-9 and TRBJ2-7, with TRBD2 matching over 15 bases. J lost 4 bases, V lost 0 bases, and 7 bases had no gene match. This CDR3 is built from 18 residues. The germline CDR1 and CDR2 sequences are SEHNR and FQNEAQ (reference sequence).

The V gene is TRBV4-3, the J gene TRBJ1-5, with unresolved D. The CDR3 consists of 16 residues. Germline CDR1 and CDR2: LGHNA and YSLEER. The V end lost 0 bases, the J end lost 9 bases, and 18 bases lay between the germline ends. CDR3 DNA sequence: TGCGCCAGCAGCCAAGACCGGGGTGATCCACCGGCGCCCCAGCATTTT. It codes for CASSQDRGDPPAPQHF.

J is TRBJ2-2 and V is TRBV7-9, with TRBD2 identical over 8 bases. Germline CDR1 SEHNR, CDR2 FQNEAQ (reference sequence). V shed 2 bases and J 4 bases; nucleotides not matched to a gene: 3. CDR3 size: 15 residues. The CDR3 is CASSLNSGGTGELFF. The CDR3, as DNA: TGTGCCAGCAGCTTAAACAGCGGGGGCACCGGGGAGCTGTTTTTT.

This chain uses TRBV5-1 with TRBJ1-6; TRBD1 matches at 10 bases. The germline gives CDR1 SGHRS, CDR2 YFSETQ. After removal of 0 bases from V and 7 bases from J, the junction contained 4 bases not matched to a gene. The CDR3 runs to 16 residues. CDR3 sequence: CASSLGSGQGNSPLHF. In DNA form, the CDR3 reads TGCGCCAGCAGCTTGGGCTCGGGACAGGGGAATTCACCCCTCCACTTT.

J is TRBJ2-1 and V is TRBV5-1; possible D gene TRBD1, 5 bases. Germline CDR1 reads SGHRS; CDR2 reads YFSETQ. With 1 base removed from V and 13 bases from J, the gap between germline ends came to 18 bases. This CDR3 contains 14 residues. The CDR3 nucleotides read TGCGCCAGCAGCTTGCTACAGGCCCTAGGTGAACAGTTCTTC. Residues: CASSLLQALGEQFF. The full variable domain, with the rest looked up from reference TRBV5-1 and TRBJ2-1, is KAGVTQTPRYLIKTRGQQVTLSCSPISGHRSVSWYQQTPGQGLQFLFEYFSETQRNKGNFPGRFSGRQFSNSRSEMNVSTLELGDSALYLCASSLLQALGEQFFGPGTRLTVL.